This TCR beta chain was identified in a study of cytomegalovirus exposure and HLA in healthy donors. Researchers ran the PCR with 60 Vbeta and 13 Jbeta primers. The data were produced by immunoSEQ multiplex PCR, yet TCRdb's version contains in-frame clones alone and is incomplete. The profile covers roughly 150,000 clones, with 82% appearing a single time and 5% to 7.5% taken by the ten largest. As to this clone: Its specificity is not known.

Germline trimming cut 6 bases from V and 6 bases from J; bases unmatched to any gene: 7. The CDR3 has 14 residues. Germline CDR1 MNHEY, CDR2 SMNVEV (reference sequence). Whole-study results and caveats: Most sequenced TCRs were rare (though some public TCRs occurred in many donors).

The material sequenced was PBMCs. This sequence joins TRBV27 and TRBJ1-1, with TRBD1 identical over 10 bases. The clonotype originates from a woman aged 45-65 years in good health and CMV-seropositive. In DNA form, the CDR3 reads TGTGCCAGCAGATTCGACAGGGGGCGGGCTGAAGCTTTCTTT. It translates to CASRFDRGRAEAFF.